These 15 T cell receptor beta chains originate from one sample sequenced in a study of OX40 agonist ivuxolimab in advanced cancers. The repertoire was sequenced with immunoSEQ multiplex PCR; TCRdb's copy has only in-frame clones and lacks some. This sample yields about 58,000 clones, of which 86% are seen a single time; around 1% belongs to the top ten. This material consisted of CD4+ or CD8+ T cells sorted from blood, taken in a trial of the OX40 agonist ivuxolimab. The receptors stem from an adult with an advanced solid tumor such as melanoma, head and neck, liver or kidney cancer.

J is TRBJ1-2 and V is TRBV19; the D is unclear. The CDR3 totals 12 residues. CDR1 LNHDA and CDR2 SQIVND come from the germline V gene (reference sequence). The V end was cut by 5 bases, the J end by 3 bases, with 7 bases between. The CDR3 DNA follows: TGTGCCAGTAGTGTCGGTTACTATGGCTACACCTTC. Its translation: CASSVGYYGYTF. Drawing the rest from reference TRBV19 and TRBJ1-2, the complete variable domain is DGGITQSPKYLFRKEGQNVTLSCEQNLNHDAMYWYRQDPGQGLRLIYYSQIVNDFQKGDIAEGYSVSREKKESFPLTVTSAQKNPTAFYLCASSVGYYGYTFGSGTRLTVV.

This clone was counted a single time. J is TRBJ2-3 and V is TRBV5-8; possible D gene TRBD1, 6 bases. Per germline, CDR1 SGHTS and CDR2 YDEGEE. Trimming shortened V by 0 bases and J by 2 bases, and 7 bases separated the two germline ends. The CDR3 loop spans 14 amino acids. The CDR3 bases are TGTGCCAGCAGCTTGGGACAGGACACAGATACGCAGTATTTT. This encodes CASSLGQDTDTQYF.

This chain links TRBV12-5 with TRBJ2-5, with TRBD1 identical over 10 bases. The J call is uncertain, as TRBJ2-7 better fits the DNA end. CDR3 size: 16 residues. Germline loops: CDR1 LGHNT, CDR2 FRNRAP. CDR3 residues: CASGLVLGTGDYEQYF. The CDR3 nucleotides are TGTGCTAGTGGTTTGGTCTTAGGGACAGGGGACTACGAGCAGTACTTC.

This clone was recorded once. The chain couples TRBV7-8 to TRBJ2-6; 7 positions agree with TRBD1. After removal of 5 bases from V and 0 bases from J, the junction contained 4 bases not matched to a gene. Germline V gives CDR1 SGHVS, CDR2 FQNEAQ. The CDR3 contains 16 residues. As DNA, the CDR3 is TGTGCCAGCAGCCGTCGACAGGGCTCTGGGGCCAACGTCCTGACTTTC. Encoded protein: CASSRRQGSGANVLTF.

The rearrangement uses TRBV7-2 and TRBJ2-7, with 15 bases that match TRBD2. Trimming cost V 5 bases and J 1 base; bases outside gene matches: 9. CDR1 is SGHTA, CDR2 FQGNSA, per germline. CDR3 length: 18 residues. Here the CDR3 DNA reads TGTGCCAGCAGCCGGACTAGCGGGGGGGCTGCTAGTTCCTACGAGCAGTACTTC. This gives the protein CASSRTSGGAASSYEQYF.

The chain combines TRBV28 with TRBJ1-2; TRBD1 is a possible D gene (6 bases). The CDR3 runs 16 residues. The V end lost 3 bases, the J end lost 4 bases, and 18 bases lay between the germline ends. From germline, CDR1 is MDHEN and CDR2 SYDVKM. CDR3 region: CASSLGGRGMSYGYTF. The CDR3 nucleotides read TGTGCCAGCAGTTTGGGGGGCAGGGGAATGTCCTATGGCTACACCTTC.

This chain uses TRBV6-1 with TRBJ1-3; D gene uncertain. The CDR3 totals 13 residues. V was pared by 3 bases and J by 4 bases, with 7 bases between. The germline V gene encodes CDR1 MNHNS and CDR2 SASEGT. This chain's CDR3 is CASSEGWGNTIYF. The CDR3 DNA follows: TGTGCCAGCAGTGAGGGGTGGGGAAACACCATATATTTT.

The chain uses TRBV12-5 and TRBJ1-5; D ambiguous. The CDR3 totals 14 residues. CDR1 and CDR2 from the germline V gene are LGHNT and FRNRAP. Trimming cost V 2 bases and J 0 bases, with 5 bases left between them. The CDR3 nucleotides read TGTGCTAGTGGTTTGCAGTATAGCAATCAGCCCCAGCATTTT. Its translation: CASGLQYSNQPQHF.

The chain uses TRBV5-5 and TRBJ1-2; 7 bases agree with TRBD1. The ends lost 4 bases at V and 2 bases at J; junction bases unmatched: 8. The germline gives CDR1 SGHKS, CDR2 YYEKEE (reference sequence). The CDR3 has 15 residues. The DNA of the CDR3 is TGTGCCAGCAGCCTCGGGGGACAGCCGAACTATGGCTACACCTTC. Residues: CASSLGGQPNYGYTF.

This clone has just a few counts. CDR3 DNA: TGCGCCAGCAGCCAAGATCGCGGGGTGGCTAATGAAAAACTGTTTTTT. This gives the protein CASSQDRGVANEKLFF. V usage is TRBV4-1 and J usage is TRBJ1-4; D gene ambiguous. The CDR3 contains 16 residues. Germline CDR1 is MGHRA and CDR2 is YSYEKL. V shed 0 bases and J shed 3 bases, with 11 bases lying between them.

The table lists this clone with a count of one. The rearrangement joins TRBV5-6 to TRBJ2-3; maybe TRBD2 (6 bases). The length of the CDR3 is 17 residues. Per germline, CDR1 SGHDT and CDR2 YYEEEE. Trimming took 1 base from V and 1 from J, leaving 16 bases between them. The CDR3 protein is CASSLPDIWGGTDTQYF. The CDR3 DNA sequence: TGTGCCAGCAGCTTGCCCGACATATGGGGGGGCACAGATACGCAGTATTTT.

This clone has just one count. The chain couples TRBV4-1 to TRBJ1-4, with no clear D. The CDR3 runs to 16 residues. V lost 1 base, J lost 5 bases, and 14 bases lay in between. In germline, CDR1 is MGHRA, CDR2 YSYEKL. The CDR3 loop is CASSQGPRTNNEKLFF. In nucleotides, the CDR3 is TGCGCCAGCAGCCAAGGGCCGCGGACCAACAATGAAAAACTGTTTTTT.

There are a few counts of this clone. The rearrangement uses TRBV28 and TRBJ2-7; D is ambiguous. The ends were cut back, 5 bases at V and 2 bases at J, with 10 bases in the middle. The CDR3 has 13 residues. The germline CDR1 and CDR2 sequences are MDHEN and SYDVKM. The CDR3 nucleotides are TGTGCCAGCAGTGGCAGCTATACCTACGAGCAGTACTTC. Amino acid sequence: CASSGSYTYEQYF.

This chain uses TRBV10-1 with TRBJ1-6; D gene unclear. V dropped 1 base and J dropped 10 bases, with 8 bases sitting between them. The germline gives CDR1 WNHNN, CDR2 SYGVQD (reference sequence). The length of the CDR3 is 13 residues. In DNA form, the CDR3 reads TGCGCCAGCAGTGAGTTCCCTGGGTCACCCCTCCACTTT. It specifies CASSEFPGSPLHF.

V usage is TRBV12-5 and J usage is TRBJ2-7, with 8 positions matching TRBD1. Germline CDR1 reads LGHNT; CDR2 reads FRNRAP. Trimming cost V 0 bases and J 3 bases; bases outside gene matches: 4. The CDR3 contains 15 residues. CDR3 in DNA: TGTGCTAGTGGTTTGGTGACAGGGGTAATCTACGAGCAGTACTTC. It yields the protein CASGLVTGVIYEQYF.